This T cell receptor (beta chain) appears in the sequencing data of a study of T-cell reconstitution after alpha-beta-depleted transplantation in children. TCRbeta library construction was performed incorporating unique molecular identifiers. TCRdb re-called the PCR reads with MiXCR, one entry per CDR3 protein. The sample yields fewer than 1 million distinct CDR3 sequences, less than 20% seen once. The CDR3 spans 12 residues. Germline CDR1 is DFQATT and CDR2 is SNEGSKA (reference sequence). This clonotype was found a few times. Compared with germline, one end of the junction differs, possibly owing to a read error.

The starting material was PBMCs, mostly from graft donor cells, obtained 360 days after TCRalphabeta/CD19-depleted stem cell transplant. This rearrangement joins TRBV20-1 to TRBJ2-7; D is undetermined. The sequence was obtained from a male patient aged 10 to 17 who had a stem cell transplant for acute lymphoblastic leukemia, so the T cells may come from the graft donor. This chain's CDR3 is CSARGPAIQQYF. The CDR3, as DNA: TGCAGTGCGAGAGGTCCCGCTATCCAGCAGTACTTC.